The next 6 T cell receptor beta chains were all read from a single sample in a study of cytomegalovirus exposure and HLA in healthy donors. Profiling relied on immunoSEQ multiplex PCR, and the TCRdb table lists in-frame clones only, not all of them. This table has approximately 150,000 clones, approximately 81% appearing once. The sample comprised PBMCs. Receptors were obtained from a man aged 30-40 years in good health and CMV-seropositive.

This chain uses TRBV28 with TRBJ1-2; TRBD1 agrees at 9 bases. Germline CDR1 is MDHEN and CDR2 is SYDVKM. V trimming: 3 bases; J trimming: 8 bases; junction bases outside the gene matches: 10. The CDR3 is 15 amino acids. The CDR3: CASSFGITGGWGYTF. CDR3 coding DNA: TGTGCCAGCAGTTTCGGGATAACAGGGGGCTGGGGCTACACCTTC.

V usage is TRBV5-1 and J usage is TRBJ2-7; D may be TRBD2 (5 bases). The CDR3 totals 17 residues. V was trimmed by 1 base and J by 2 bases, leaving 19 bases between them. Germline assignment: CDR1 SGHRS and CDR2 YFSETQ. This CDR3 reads CASSLQNLAKGAYEQYF. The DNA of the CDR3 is TGCGCCAGCAGCTTGCAAAACCTAGCCAAGGGAGCCTACGAGCAGTACTTC.

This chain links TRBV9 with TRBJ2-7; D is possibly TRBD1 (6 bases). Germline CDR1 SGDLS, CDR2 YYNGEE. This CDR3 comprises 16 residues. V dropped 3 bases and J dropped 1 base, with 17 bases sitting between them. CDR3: CASSGGGDRNSYEQYF. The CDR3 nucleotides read TGTGCCAGCAGCGGAGGGGGTGACAGGAATTCCTACGAGCAGTACTTC.

The chain's CDR3 is CASAGQGSWELFF. The CDR3 nucleotides are TGTGCCAGCGCGGGACAGGGGTCCTGGGAGCTGTTTTTT. This rearrangement joins TRBV18 to TRBJ2-2; 10 bases map to TRBD1. The CDR3 consists of 13 residues. The junction had 6 bases not matched to a gene; V was cut back by 8 bases and J by 9 bases. The germline V gene has CDR1 KGHSH and CDR2 LQKENI. Looking up the rest from reference TRBV18 and TRBJ2-2 gives the full variable domain: NAGVMQNPRHLVRRRGQEARLRCSPMKGHSHVYWYRQLPEEGLKFMVYLQKENIIDESGMPKERFSAEFPKEGPSILRIQQVVRGDSAAYFCASAGQGSWELFFGEGSRLTVL.

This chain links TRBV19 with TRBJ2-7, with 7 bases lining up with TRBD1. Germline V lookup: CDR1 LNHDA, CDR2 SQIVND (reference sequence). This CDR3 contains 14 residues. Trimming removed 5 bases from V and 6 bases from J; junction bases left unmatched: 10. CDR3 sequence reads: CASSPRQGWVEQYF. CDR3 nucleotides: TGTGCCAGTAGTCCTCGACAGGGTTGGGTCGAGCAGTACTTC.

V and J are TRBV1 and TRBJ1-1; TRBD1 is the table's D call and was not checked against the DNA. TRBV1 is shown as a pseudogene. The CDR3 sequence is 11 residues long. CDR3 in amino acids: CTRAPGYQGRF. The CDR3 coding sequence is TGCACCAGAGCACCCGGCTATCAGGGAAGGTTC.